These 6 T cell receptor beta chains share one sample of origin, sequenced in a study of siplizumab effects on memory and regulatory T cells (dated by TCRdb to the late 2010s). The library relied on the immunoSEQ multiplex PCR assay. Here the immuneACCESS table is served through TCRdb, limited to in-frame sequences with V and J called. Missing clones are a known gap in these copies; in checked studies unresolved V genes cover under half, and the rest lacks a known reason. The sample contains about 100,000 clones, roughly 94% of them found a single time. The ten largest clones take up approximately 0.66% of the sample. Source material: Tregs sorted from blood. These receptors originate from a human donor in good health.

CDR3 sequence reads: CASSESGYPPTEQFF. The CDR3 DNA follows: TGCGCCAGCAGTGAGTCCGGATACCCCCCCACTGAGCAGTTCTTC. The rearrangement uses TRBV10-1 and TRBJ2-1; D ambiguous. Trimming pared 0 bases from V and 9 bases from J, leaving 15 bases between. This CDR3 comprises 15 residues. Per the germline V gene, CDR1 is WNHNN and CDR2 is SYGVQD (reference sequence).

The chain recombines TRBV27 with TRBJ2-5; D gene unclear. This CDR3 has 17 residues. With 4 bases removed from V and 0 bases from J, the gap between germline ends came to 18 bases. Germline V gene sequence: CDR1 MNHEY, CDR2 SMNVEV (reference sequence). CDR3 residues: CASSSLRSFRYQETQYF. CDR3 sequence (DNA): TGTGCCAGCAGTTCCCTCCGGAGTTTTAGGTACCAAGAGACCCAGTACTTC.

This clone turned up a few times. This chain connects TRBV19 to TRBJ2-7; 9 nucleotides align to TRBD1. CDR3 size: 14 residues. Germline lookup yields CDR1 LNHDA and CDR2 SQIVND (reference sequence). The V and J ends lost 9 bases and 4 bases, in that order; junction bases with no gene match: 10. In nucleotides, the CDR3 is TGTGCCAGCAAAAGCACAGGGGGCGCGTACGAGCAGTACTTC. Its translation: CASKSTGGAYEQYF.

CDR3 nucleotide sequence: TGTGCCAGCAGCTTTAAGGGGGGTTTCTCCTACGAGCAGTACTTC. Translating it yields CASSFKGGFSYEQYF. The chain carries TRBV7-9 and TRBJ2-7, with D perhaps given as TRBD1 or TRBD2 (6 bases each). Germline V gene sequence: CDR1 SEHNR, CDR2 FQNEAQ (reference sequence). Trimming shortened V by 3 bases and J by 0 bases, and 12 bases separated the two germline ends. CDR3 size: 15 residues.

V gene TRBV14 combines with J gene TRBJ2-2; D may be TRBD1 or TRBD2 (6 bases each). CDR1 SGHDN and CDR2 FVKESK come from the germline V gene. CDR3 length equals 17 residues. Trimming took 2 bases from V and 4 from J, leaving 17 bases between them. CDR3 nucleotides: TGTGCCAGCAGCCAAATCATAGGGGGGCATGGCACCGGGGAGCTGTTTTTT. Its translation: CASSQIIGGHGTGELFF.

The CDR3: CASSSSSGRSGYNEQFF. For the CDR3, the DNA is TGTGCCAGCAGCTCCAGTAGCGGGAGGTCGGGGTACAATGAGCAGTTCTTC. V is TRBV7-9 and J is TRBJ2-1; TRBD2 matches at 10 bases. In germline, CDR1 is SEHNR, CDR2 FQNEAQ (reference sequence). With 4 bases clipped from V and 4 bases from J, the junction kept 10 bases outside the gene matches. This CDR3 is 17 amino acids long.